This T cell receptor (beta chain) came from a study of blood T cell repertoires in COVID-19. Whole-study context: From the United States, Italy and Spain came samples of acute and convalescent COVID-19. The analysed material was cDNA or gDNA that came from T cells, B-cell-depleted T cells, or PBMCs.

The CDR3 contains 13 residues. Germline-derived CDR1 and CDR2 are LNHDA and SQIVND (reference sequence). With 4 bases clipped from V and 4 bases from J, the junction kept 3 bases outside the gene matches. In the study's own analysis: Estimation of nucleated cell counts relied on the amplification of reference gene primers. Produced via immunoSEQ multiplex PCR; TCRdb's table is partial and in-frame only. The V and J calls and clone size are taken from that table; D and trimming were inferred from the DNA. The sample lists about 260,000 clones, approximately 86% occurring once. Sequenced input: peripheral blood. The TCR sequence derives from a man between 35 and 55 years old who had recovered from COVID-19. This chain links TRBV19 with TRBJ1-1; TRBD1 aligns across 7 bases. CDR3 loop: CASSTRQGTEAFF. For the CDR3, the DNA is TGTGCCAGTAGTACCCGACAGGGCACTGAAGCTTTCTTT.